This T cell receptor (beta chain) was recorded in a study of cytomegalovirus exposure and HLA in healthy donors (dated by TCRdb to the late 2010s). Regarding the research as a whole: According to a later analysis, the approximately 130 validation repertoires were produced on the same platform as the roughly 700 repertoires of the first cohort. The study aimed to test whether cataloging public T cell receptors could reveal signatures of past pathogen exposure. Besides the first cohort of around 670 subjects, a separate validation cohort made up of 120 different subjects was used. The study combined high-throughput TCR immunosequencing, statistical association of individual TCRs with disease status, and machine learning to predict cytomegalovirus infection status.

In regard to this clone: Its antigen is not yet known. Per-base qualities were not stored, and no clone one base away is much larger.

Separate from the approximately 670-subject first cohort, the validation cohort of some 130 subjects was the group to which the donors belonged. Here V drops 0 bases and J drops 7 bases, and the junction holds 9 bases not matched to any gene. There are 18 amino acids in the CDR3, from cysteine to phenylalanine inclusive. Just CDR3 DNA is preserved here, 54 bases in frame from base 1. The germline V gene supplies CDR1 MDHEN and CDR2 SYDVKM. General study outcomes and caveats: A later analysis found that TCRs clustered in the first cohort also tended to co-occur in the 120 validation repertoires, with just under 95% of cluster scores above 0. Three of the identified cytomegalovirus-associated TCR beta chains were confirmed in vitro to be specific for cytomegalovirus antigens. The authors suggested that the approach could potentially be generalized to other disease states and immunological phenotypes. A later analysis lacked HLA typing for the validation cohort, so it scored co-occurrence in that cohort across all 110 or so repertoires. The study gave a list of over 150 TCR beta chains associated with cytomegalovirus. While some public TCRs were present in many individuals, most TCR sequences turned up only very rarely across donors. In both the original and validation cohorts, the classifier was reported to diagnose cytomegalovirus status with high specificity and sensitivity.

Library creation used the immunoSEQ multiplex PCR assay. The authors' analysis ran thus. To diagnose cytomegalovirus status from the catalog of TCR beta chain sequences, a statistical classification framework was built. TCRdb re-hosts the immuneACCESS table, in-frame sequences only. Its copies lack some clones; in the studies checked, an unresolved V gene accounts for under half of them, and the cause for the rest is not known. That table supplies the V and J calls and clone size; D and trimming were determined from the DNA. Across this sample there are about 130,000 clones, with roughly 89% seen only once. 1.5% to 2.5% of the sample goes to the ten largest clones.

The source material was PBMCs. This sequence was found in a woman aged 18-29 years in good health and CMV-seronegative. The sequence links TRBV28 to TRBJ2-2, with 12 middle bases fitting TRBD1. CDR3 sequence: CASSLWLRDRGRGGELFF. The sequence in DNA is TGTGCCAGCAGTTTATGGCTAAGGGACAGGGGGCGAGGCGGGGAGCTGTTTTTT. Full variable domain (CDR3 extended with the reference TRBV28 and TRBJ2-2 proteins): DVKVTQSSRYLVKRTGEKVFLECVQDMDHENMFWYRQDPGLGLRLIYFSYDVKMKEKGDIPEGYSVSREKKERFSLILESASTNQTSMYLCASSLWLRDRGRGGELFFGEGSRLTVL.